Below are 8 T cell receptor beta chains sequenced from a single sample in a study of prognosis after radiotherapy for stage I lung cancer. Genomic DNA served as the source from which two-round multiplex PCR generated TCR beta CDR3 amplicons. The authors ran first-round PCR with primers specific to each TRBV and TRBJ gene. MiXCR, applied by TCRdb to the multiplex PCR reads, yields one record per CDR3 protein. The profile shows around 30,000 distinct CDR3 sequences, approximately 29% of them singletons. Material: PBMCs, obtained before or after stereotactic body radiation therapy (not recorded which). The receptors here all came from a donor aged 50 or older with non-small cell lung cancer.

V and J are TRBV20-1 and TRBJ2-7; TRBD2 agrees at 7 bases. The CDR3 contains 13 residues. Germline CDR1 reads DFQATT; CDR2 reads SNEGSKA (reference sequence). V lost 7 bases to trimming and J lost 5 bases; unmatched junction nucleotides: 11. This CDR3 is CSGRAGRADEQYF. As DNA, the CDR3 is TGCAGTGGTCGGGCAGGGAGGGCAGACGAGCAGTACTTC.

At least ten counts were recorded for this clonotype. V is TRBV30 and J is TRBJ2-1; 13 nucleotides agree with TRBD2. This CDR3 region has 16 residues. Germline trimming cut 0 bases from V and 2 bases from J; bases unmatched to any gene: 1. The germline V gene encodes CDR1 GTSNPN and CDR2 SVGIG (reference sequence). The CDR3 spells CAWSVGLAGAYNEQFF. CDR3 coding DNA: TGTGCCTGGAGTGTAGGACTAGCGGGGGCCTACAATGAGCAGTTCTTC.

This clonotype appeared many times. The rearrangement links TRBV27 to TRBJ2-2; 8 bases align to TRBD1. The CDR3 covers 15 residues. J lost 4 bases, V lost 9 bases, and 10 bases had no gene match. Germline V lookup: CDR1 MNHEY, CDR2 SMNVEV (reference sequence). The CDR3 DNA reads as TGTGCCAGAACCCCCAGGGGGCCGTGCACCGGGGAGCTGTTTTTT. Protein: CARTPRGPCTGELFF.

CDR3 sequence: CASSLVGAREQYF. The CDR3 nucleotides read TGTGCCAGCAGCTTAGTGGGGGCCCGCGAGCAGTACTTC. The chain recombines TRBV7-8 with TRBJ2-7, with D possibly TRBD1 on 6 matching bases. This CDR3 region has 13 residues. Germline assignment: CDR1 SGHVS and CDR2 FQNEAQ. Trimming stripped 1 base from V and 6 bases from J, with 10 bases between.

The table lists this clonotype with many counts. The gene calls are TRBV6-2 or TRBV6-3 and TRBJ2-1; no clear D. Germline CDR1 and CDR2: MNHEY and SVGEGT. The CDR3 consists of 15 residues. V lost 5 bases and J 5 bases, leaving 16 bases between the germline ends. In nucleotides, the CDR3 is TGTGCCAGCAGTCTCTTATCTGGCTCGGACAATGAGCAGTTCTTC. Residues: CASSLLSGSDNEQFF.

This clonotype was observed at least ten times. The chain employs TRBV30 and TRBJ2-7; 7 bases map to TRBD1. The V segment lost 1 base and the J segment 2 bases; nucleotides outside the gene matches: 8. CDR1 is GTSNPN and CDR2 is SVGIG in the germline V gene (reference sequence). This CDR3 comprises 15 residues. For the CDR3, the DNA is TGTGCCTGGAGTGCTGTATGGGACAGTACCTACGAGCAGTACTTC. It specifies CAWSAVWDSTYEQYF.

This clonotype came up many times. This rearrangement joins TRBV5-1 to TRBJ2-5, with D maybe TRBD2 (5 bases). The CDR3 length is 14 residues. CDR1 SGHRS and CDR2 YFSETQ come from the germline V gene. The V end was cut by 4 bases, the J end by 5 bases, with 15 bases between. This CDR3 is CASSPRGSSETQYF. The CDR3 region has the DNA TGCGCCAGCAGCCCCCGGGGTAGCTCTGAGACCCAGTACTTC.

The V call is TRBV2, the J call TRBJ2-7; D may be TRBD2 (6 bases). CDR3 length equals 15 residues. Germline V gene lookup returns CDR1 SNHLY and CDR2 FYNNEI. V lost 9 bases and J lost 6, with 24 bases in between. CDR3 in amino acids: CASSWRHGYGGEQYF. The CDR3 DNA reads as TGTGCCAGTAGCTGGAGACATGGCTACGGGGGCGAGCAGTACTTC.